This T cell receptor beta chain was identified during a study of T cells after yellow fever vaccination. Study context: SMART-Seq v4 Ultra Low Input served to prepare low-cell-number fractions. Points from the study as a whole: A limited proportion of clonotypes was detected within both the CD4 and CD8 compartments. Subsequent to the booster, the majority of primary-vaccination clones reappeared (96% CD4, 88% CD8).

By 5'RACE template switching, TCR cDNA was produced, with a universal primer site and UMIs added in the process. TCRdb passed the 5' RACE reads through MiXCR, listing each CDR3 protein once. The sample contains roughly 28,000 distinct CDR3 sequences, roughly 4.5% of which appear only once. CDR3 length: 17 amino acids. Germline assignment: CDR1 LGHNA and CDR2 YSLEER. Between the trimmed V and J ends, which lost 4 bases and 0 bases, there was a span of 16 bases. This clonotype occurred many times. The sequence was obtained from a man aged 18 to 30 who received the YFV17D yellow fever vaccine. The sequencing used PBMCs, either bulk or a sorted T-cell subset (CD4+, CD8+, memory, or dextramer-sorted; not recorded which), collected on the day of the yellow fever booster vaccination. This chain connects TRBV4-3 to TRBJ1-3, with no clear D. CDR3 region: CASSPTPGGSSGNTIYF. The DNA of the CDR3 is TGCGCCAGCAGCCCGACCCCAGGCGGGAGCTCTGGAAACACCATATATTTT.